A single sample gave rise to the 6 T cell receptor beta chains below, sequenced in a study of cytomegalovirus exposure and HLA in healthy donors. The protocol was immunoSEQ multiplex PCR, while the TCRdb copy is restricted to in-frame clones and leaves out a portion. This table holds 150,000 to 200,000 clones, 89% found once. The material sequenced was PBMCs. The receptors were sampled from a man in his late teens or twenties in good health and CMV-seropositive.

The table lists this clone with a count of one. The chain joins TRBV29-1 to TRBJ2-7; D possibly corresponds to TRBD2 (8 bases). The CDR3 length is 15 residues. Trimming pared 4 bases from V and 0 bases from J, leaving 16 bases between. CDR1 and CDR2 (germline): SQVTM, ANQGSEA. The CDR3, as DNA: TGCAGCGTTGGGACTAGCACAGGGGTCTCCTACGAGCAGTACTTC. The encoded protein is CSVGTSTGVSYEQYF.

V usage is TRBV5-4 and J usage is TRBJ2-7; the D gene is possibly TRBD2 (5 bases). CDR1 and CDR2 from the germline V gene are SGHNT and YYREEE (reference sequence). The CDR3 loop spans 15 amino acids. The germline V and J ends were trimmed by 4 bases and 5 bases, with 19 bases remaining between them. CDR3 sequence reads: CASSPLGMGSHEQYF. CDR3 coding DNA: TGTGCCAGCAGCCCCTTGGGAATGGGGAGCCACGAGCAGTACTTC.

The chain couples TRBV5-6 to TRBJ1-2, with 7 bases lining up with TRBD1. Germline V gene lookup returns CDR1 SGHDT and CDR2 YYEEEE. The V segment lost 4 bases and the J segment 4 bases; nucleotides outside the gene matches: 10. The CDR3 runs 15 residues. Here the CDR3 DNA reads TGTGCCAGCAGCCCTCAAATGACAGGGACCTATGGCTACACCTTC. This encodes CASSPQMTGTYGYTF.

The gene calls are TRBV2 and TRBJ2-5, with D possibly being TRBD2 (5 bases). CDR1 and CDR2 (germline): SNHLY, FYNNEI. The ends were cut back, 6 bases at V and 7 bases at J, with 15 bases in the middle. The CDR3 extends over 13 amino acids. CDR3 bases: TGTGCCAGCAGCGCTAGCAACTACGCGACCCAGTACTTC. Its protein product is CASSASNYATQYF.

V usage is TRBV4-1 and J usage is TRBJ2-1, with 8 bases fitting TRBD2. Per germline, CDR1 MGHRA and CDR2 YSYEKL. With 3 bases clipped from V and 1 base from J, the junction kept 11 bases outside the gene matches. This CDR3 comprises 18 residues. The CDR3 bases are TGCGCCAGCAGCCACGGACCCTGGGAGCGGGGGTCCTACAATGAGCAGTTCTTC. Translation gives CASSHGPWERGSYNEQFF.

This rearrangement joins TRBV5-1 to TRBJ2-2, with D perhaps matching TRBD2 (5 bases). The V and J ends lost 0 bases and 0 bases respectively, with 9 bases between them. From germline, CDR1 is SGHRS and CDR2 YFSETQ. The CDR3 is 16 residues long. The CDR3 here is CASSLDSVTNTGELFF. DNA of the CDR3: TGCGCCAGCAGCTTGGATAGCGTAACGAACACCGGGGAGCTGTTTTTT. Full variable domain (missing parts from reference TRBV5-1 and TRBJ2-2): KAGVTQTPRYLIKTRGQQVTLSCSPISGHRSVSWYQQTPGQGLQFLFEYFSETQRNKGNFPGRFSGRQFSNSRSEMNVSTLELGDSALYLCASSLDSVTNTGELFFGEGSRLTVL.